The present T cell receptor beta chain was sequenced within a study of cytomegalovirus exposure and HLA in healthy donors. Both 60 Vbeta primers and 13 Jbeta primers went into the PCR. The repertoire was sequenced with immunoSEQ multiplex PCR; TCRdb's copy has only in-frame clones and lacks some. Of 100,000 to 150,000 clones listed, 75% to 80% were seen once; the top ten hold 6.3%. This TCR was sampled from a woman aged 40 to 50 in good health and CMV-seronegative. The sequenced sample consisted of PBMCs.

The CDR3 nucleotides are TGTGCCAGCAGTTACGGTGGGGGGGGCACTGAAGCTTTCTTT. Protein product: CASSYGGGGTEAFF. The rearrangement links TRBV6-5 to TRBJ1-1; D perhaps matches TRBD1 (5 bases). V was cut by 2 bases and J by 4 bases, with 11 bases left in between. Per germline, CDR1 MNHEY and CDR2 SVGAGI. The CDR3 extends over 14 amino acids.